This T cell receptor beta chain was observed in a study of blood T cell repertoires in COVID-19. Study-wide background: The United States, Italy and Spain were the sources of the acute and convalescent COVID-19 samples.

With 0 bases clipped from V and 6 bases from J, the junction kept 11 bases outside the gene matches. Germline V CDR1 and CDR2: LGHNA, YNFKEQ. CDR3 length equals 17 residues. In the original workflow: Cell counts per sample came from amplifying reference gene primers. Profiling relied on immunoSEQ multiplex PCR, and the TCRdb table lists in-frame clones only, not all of them. That table is the source of V, J and clone size, and D and trimming were worked out from the DNA. The table lists about 220,000 clones, 88% of them singletons. All enrollees were about 18 to 100 years old and from about 25 US areas. Researchers sorted participants into cohorts using their self-reported clinical history.

The sequencing sample was made of PBMCs or T cells enriched from blood (not recorded which). The rearrangement links TRBV4-2 to TRBJ1-2; 9 bases fit TRBD1. This TCR was sampled from a woman aged 40-49 years with acute COVID-19. The CDR3 loop reads CASSQDTLTGGGHGYTF. CDR3 in DNA: TGTGCCAGCAGCCAAGACACTCTAACAGGGGGCGGACATGGCTACACCTTC.